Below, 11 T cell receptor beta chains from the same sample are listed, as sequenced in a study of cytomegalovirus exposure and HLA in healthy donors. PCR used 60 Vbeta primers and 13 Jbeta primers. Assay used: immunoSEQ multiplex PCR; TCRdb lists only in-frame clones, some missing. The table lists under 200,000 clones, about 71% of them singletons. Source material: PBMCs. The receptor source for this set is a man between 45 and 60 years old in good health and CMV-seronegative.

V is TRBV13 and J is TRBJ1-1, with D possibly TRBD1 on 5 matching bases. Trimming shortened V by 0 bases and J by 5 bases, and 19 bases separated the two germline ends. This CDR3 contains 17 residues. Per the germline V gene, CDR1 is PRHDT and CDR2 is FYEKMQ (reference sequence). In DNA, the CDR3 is TGTGCCAGCAGCTTAGGGCCCTTGGGAAGGGGAACAACTGAAGCTTTCTTT. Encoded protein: CASSLGPLGRGTTEAFF. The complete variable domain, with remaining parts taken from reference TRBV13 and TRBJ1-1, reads AAGVIQSPRHLIKEKRETATLKCYPIPRHDTVYWYQQGPGQDPQFLISFYEKMQSDKGSIPDRFSAQQFSDYHSELNMSSLELGDSALYFCASSLGPLGRGTTEAFFGQGTRLTVV.

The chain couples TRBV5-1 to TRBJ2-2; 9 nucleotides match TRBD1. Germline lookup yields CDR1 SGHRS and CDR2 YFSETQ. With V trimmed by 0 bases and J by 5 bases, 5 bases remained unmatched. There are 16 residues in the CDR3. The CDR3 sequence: CASSLVAQGATGELFF. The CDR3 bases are TGCGCCAGCAGCTTGGTAGCACAGGGGGCGACCGGGGAGCTGTTTTTT.

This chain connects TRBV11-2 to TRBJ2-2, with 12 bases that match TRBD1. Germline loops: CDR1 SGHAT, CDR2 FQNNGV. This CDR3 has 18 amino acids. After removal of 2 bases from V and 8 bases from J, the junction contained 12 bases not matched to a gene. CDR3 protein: CASSLSPRGTGGKGELFF. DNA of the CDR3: TGTGCCAGCAGCTTATCCCCCAGAGGGACAGGGGGCAAGGGGGAGCTGTTTTTT.

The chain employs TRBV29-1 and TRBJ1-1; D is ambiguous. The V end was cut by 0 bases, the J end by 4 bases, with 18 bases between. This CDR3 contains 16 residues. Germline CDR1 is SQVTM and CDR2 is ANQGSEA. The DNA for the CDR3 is TGCAGCGTTGAAGATCTTTATGCGAGGGCGCCCACTGAAGCTTTCTTT. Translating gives CSVEDLYARAPTEAFF. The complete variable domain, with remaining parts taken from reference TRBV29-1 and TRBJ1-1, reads SAVISQKPSRDICQRGTSLTIQCQVDSQVTMMFWYRQQPGQSLTLIATANQGSEATYESGFVIDKFPISRPNLTFSTLTVSNMSPEDSSIYLCSVEDLYARAPTEAFFGQGTRLTVV.

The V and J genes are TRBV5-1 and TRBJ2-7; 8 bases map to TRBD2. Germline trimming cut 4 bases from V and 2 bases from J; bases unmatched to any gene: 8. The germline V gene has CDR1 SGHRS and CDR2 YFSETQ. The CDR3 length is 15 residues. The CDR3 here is CASSHEAGATYEQYF. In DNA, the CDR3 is TGCGCCAGCAGCCACGAAGCGGGGGCGACCTACGAGCAGTACTTC.

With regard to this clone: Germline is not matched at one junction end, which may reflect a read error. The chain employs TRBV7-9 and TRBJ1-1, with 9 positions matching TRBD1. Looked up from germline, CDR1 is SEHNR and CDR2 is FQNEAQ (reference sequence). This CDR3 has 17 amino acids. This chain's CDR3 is CSSSLATGTGRFAEAFF. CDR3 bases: TGTTCCAGCAGCTTAGCGACCGGGACAGGGAGGTTTGCTGAAGCTTTCTTT.

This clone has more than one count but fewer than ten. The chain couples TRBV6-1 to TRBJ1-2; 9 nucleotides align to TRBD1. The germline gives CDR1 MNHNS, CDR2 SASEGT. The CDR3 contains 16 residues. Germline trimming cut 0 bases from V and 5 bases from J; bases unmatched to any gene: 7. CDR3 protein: CASSEATGGAGYGYTF. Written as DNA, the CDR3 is TGTGCCAGCAGTGAAGCTACAGGGGGCGCCGGGTATGGCTACACCTTC.

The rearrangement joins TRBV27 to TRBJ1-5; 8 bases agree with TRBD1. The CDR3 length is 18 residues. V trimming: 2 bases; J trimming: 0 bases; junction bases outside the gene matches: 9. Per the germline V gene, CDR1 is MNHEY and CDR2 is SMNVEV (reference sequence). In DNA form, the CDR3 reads TGTGCCAGCAGTTTACACCGACCGGGACAGGTTAGCAATCAGCCCCAGCATTTT. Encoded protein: CASSLHRPGQVSNQPQHF.

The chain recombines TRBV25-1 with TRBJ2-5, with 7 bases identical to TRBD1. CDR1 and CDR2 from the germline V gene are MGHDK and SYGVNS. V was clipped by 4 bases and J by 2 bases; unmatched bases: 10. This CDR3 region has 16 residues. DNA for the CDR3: TGTGCCAGCAGTGGGTCCGGGACAGCCTCTCAAGAGACCCAGTACTTC. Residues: CASSGSGTASQETQYF.

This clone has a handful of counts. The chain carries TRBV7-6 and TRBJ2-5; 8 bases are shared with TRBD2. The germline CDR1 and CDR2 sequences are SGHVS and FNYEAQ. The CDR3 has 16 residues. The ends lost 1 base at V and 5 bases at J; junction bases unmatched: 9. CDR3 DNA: TGTGCCAGCAGCTTAGAAGACGGGGGGGGTGGGGAGACCCAGTACTTC. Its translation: CASSLEDGGGGETQYF.

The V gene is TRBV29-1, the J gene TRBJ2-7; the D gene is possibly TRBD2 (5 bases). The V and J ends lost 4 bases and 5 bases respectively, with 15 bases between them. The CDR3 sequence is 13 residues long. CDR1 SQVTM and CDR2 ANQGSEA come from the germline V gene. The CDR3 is CSVVLGVKNEQYF. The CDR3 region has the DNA TGCAGCGTTGTACTCGGGGTTAAGAACGAGCAGTACTTC.